A single sample is the source of the 27 T cell receptor beta chains below, sequenced in a study of naive and memory T cell subsets. An oligonucleotide containing a UMI was ligated to the 3' end of TCR cDNA. Amplification of ligated cDNA took four PCR rounds with SP2 and nested alpha and beta constant primers. TCRdb re-called the 5' RACE reads with MiXCR, one entry per CDR3 protein. In the table there are tens of thousands of distinct CDR3 sequences, less than 10% of which are singletons. The receptors come from a female donor in good health.

The chain links TRBV28 to TRBJ1-1; 8 positions match TRBD1. This CDR3 has 14 amino acids. V was clipped by 7 bases and J by 1 base; unmatched bases: 5. Germline CDR1 reads MDHEN; CDR2 reads SYDVKM. This CDR3 is CASKDRGPNTEAFF. The CDR3 bases are TGTGCCAGCAAAGACAGGGGACCGAACACTGAAGCTTTCTTT. The whole variable domain, filled in from reference TRBV28 and TRBJ1-1, reads DVKVTQSSRYLVKRTGEKVFLECVQDMDHENMFWYRQDPGLGLRLIYFSYDVKMKEKGDIPEGYSVSREKKERFSLILESASTNQTSMYLCASKDRGPNTEAFFGQGTRLTVV.

The genes are TRBV28 and TRBJ2-4; tentatively, D is TRBD1 (5 bases). The CDR3 loop spans 13 amino acids. V dropped 10 bases and J dropped 1 base, with 11 bases sitting between them. Germline V gene lookup returns CDR1 MDHEN and CDR2 SYDVKM. The CDR3, as DNA: TGTGCCATCCGGAACAGGGCCAAAAACATTCAGTACTTC. It is translated as CAIRNRAKNIQYF.

In this sample, this clonotype turned up a few times. This sequence joins TRBV2 and TRBJ2-3; 11 bases agree with TRBD2. Germline values: CDR1 SNHLY, CDR2 FYNNEI. After removal of 9 bases from V and 3 bases from J, the junction contained 5 bases not matched to a gene. The CDR3 totals 14 residues. The CDR3 coding sequence is TGTGCCAGAGGGACTAGCGGAACGACAGATACGCAGTATTTT. It yields the protein CARGTSGTTDTQYF.

J is TRBJ2-6 and V is TRBV4-3; D is unclear. The V end was cut by 3 bases, the J end by 0 bases, with 9 bases between. Germline CDR1 LGHNA, CDR2 YSLEER. The CDR3 is made up of 16 amino acids. CDR3: CASSQPTGSGANVLTF. The DNA of the CDR3 is TGCGCCAGCAGCCAGCCTACTGGCTCTGGGGCCAACGTCCTGACTTTC.

The DNA for the CDR3 is TGTGCCAGCAGTGGAATGAGGAGCGGCTACACCTTC. It codes for CASSGMRSGYTF. The chain carries TRBV6-1 and TRBJ1-2; no definite D call. Trimming cost V 4 bases and J 8 bases, with 11 bases left between them. Per germline, CDR1 MNHNS and CDR2 SASEGT. There are 12 residues in the CDR3.

The gene calls are TRBV3-1 and TRBJ2-5; D is unresolved. The CDR3 sequence is 14 residues long. Germline assignment: CDR1 LGHDT and CDR2 YNNKEL (reference sequence). V was trimmed by 1 base and J by 4 bases, leaving 10 bases between them. CDR3 protein: CASSQAHGPETQYF. The DNA for the CDR3 is TGTGCCAGCAGCCAAGCCCACGGGCCAGAGACCCAGTACTTC.

Ten or more counts support this clonotype. This chain links TRBV20-1 with TRBJ1-5, with D uncertain. The germline V and J ends were trimmed by 3 bases and 4 bases, with 10 bases remaining between them. The germline V gene has CDR1 DFQATT and CDR2 SNEGSKA (reference sequence). The CDR3 covers 13 residues. The CDR3 region is CSASRVLNQPQHF. CDR3 nucleotide sequence: TGCAGTGCTAGCCGGGTCCTAAATCAGCCCCAGCATTTT.

This clonotype was seen just once. The genes are TRBV7-2 and TRBJ2-7; D might be TRBD1 or TRBD2, each matching 5 bases. Germline CDR1 is SGHTA and CDR2 is FQGNSA. Trimming took 5 bases from V and 2 from J, leaving 16 bases between them. This CDR3 is 15 amino acids long. For the CDR3, the DNA is TGTGCCAGCAGCCCGGGGACGGTGCGAACCTACGAGCAGTACTTC. It encodes CASSPGTVRTYEQYF.

This clonotype was counted at least ten times. The rearrangement links TRBV9 to TRBJ1-5; D is perhaps TRBD1 (5 bases). The germline CDR1 and CDR2 sequences are SGDLS and YYNGEE. The CDR3 covers 15 residues. Trimming removed 7 bases at V and 10 bases at J, with 24 bases between. In DNA form, the CDR3 reads TGTGCCAGCTCTGCCGACGAGGGACTCTTGTCACCCCAGCATTTT. Translated: CASSADEGLLSPQHF.

This clonotype was recorded many times. V usage is TRBV5-4 and J usage is TRBJ1-6, with TRBD1 matching over 9 bases. V dropped 4 bases and J dropped 10; count of bases not matched to a gene: 12. There are 16 residues in the CDR3. Germline V gene data show CDR1 as SGHNT and CDR2 as YYREEE (reference sequence). The CDR3 sequence is CASSPTPGQGQSPLHF. CDR3 nucleotides: TGTGCCAGCAGCCCGACTCCGGGACAGGGCCAATCACCCCTCCACTTT. Based on the CDR3 plus reference TRBV5-4 and TRBJ1-6, the full variable domain is ETGVTQSPTHLIKTRGQQVTLRCSSQSGHNTVSWYQQALGQGPQFIFQYYREEENGRGNFPPRFSGLQFPNYSSELNVNALELDDSALYLCASSPTPGQGQSPLHFGNGTRLTVT.

The table lists this clonotype with many counts. The chain uses TRBV6-5 and TRBJ2-3; D gene ambiguous. V was pared by 0 bases and J by 2 bases, with 15 bases between. This CDR3 spans 17 amino acids. The germline CDR1 and CDR2 sequences are MNHEY and SVGAGI. CDR3 region: CASSYSTAQASTDTQYF. Here the CDR3 DNA reads TGTGCCAGCAGTTACTCGACGGCCCAGGCGTCCACAGATACGCAGTATTTT.

Worth noting for this clonotype: This sequence may be a read error, since a much larger clone differs from it by one base. The CDR3 DNA sequence: TGTGCCCGCTCCCTTGGGGGGCATAACATTCAGTACTTC. As protein: CARSLGGHNIQYF. This chain connects TRBV28 to TRBJ2-4; D may match TRBD1 or TRBD2 (6 bases each). The CDR3 contains 13 residues. V lost 11 bases to trimming and J lost 7 bases, with 18 bases between them. Looked up from germline, CDR1 is MDHEN and CDR2 is SYDVKM.

The gene calls are TRBV7-9 and TRBJ2-7; D not certain. Trimming removed 1 base at V and 3 bases at J, with 7 bases between. This CDR3 is 13 amino acids long. Looked up from germline, CDR1 is SEHNR and CDR2 is FQNEAQ (reference sequence). CDR3 sequence (DNA): TGTGCCAGCAGCTTAGACAGTGTCTACGAGCAGTACTTC. Protein sequence: CASSLDSVYEQYF.

This clonotype was seen a handful of times. V and J are TRBV3-1 and TRBJ2-3, with unresolved D. CDR3 size: 13 residues. The ends were cut back, 0 bases at V and 4 bases at J, with 5 bases in the middle. The germline gives CDR1 LGHDT, CDR2 YNNKEL (reference sequence). The CDR3 reads CASSQDRPDTQYF. CDR3 DNA: TGTGCCAGCAGCCAAGATCGGCCAGATACGCAGTATTTT.

This chain joins TRBV5-4 and TRBJ2-7, with D possibly matching TRBD2 (6 bases). The CDR3 contains 15 residues. Germline lookup yields CDR1 SGHNT and CDR2 YYREEE (reference sequence). The V end was cut by 0 bases, the J end by 5 bases, with 15 bases between. The CDR3: CASSLGVAGRDEQYF. Here the CDR3 DNA reads TGTGCCAGCAGCTTGGGTGTCGCGGGGAGAGACGAGCAGTACTTC.

V usage is TRBV7-2 and J usage is TRBJ1-2; D is possibly TRBD1 (6 bases). This CDR3 has 18 residues. V was cut by 5 bases and J by 4 bases, with 26 bases left in between. Per the germline V gene, CDR1 is SGHTA and CDR2 is FQGNSA. The CDR3 DNA sequence: TGTGCCAGCAGCCCCCGAGGGGGACCCCTCTCGAAGGGCTATGGCTACACCTTC. It specifies CASSPRGGPLSKGYGYTF.

This clonotype came up many times. The V call is TRBV7-9, the J call TRBJ1-1; 8 bases map to TRBD1. The V and J ends lost 10 bases and 0 bases, in that order; junction bases with no gene match: 7. The CDR3 spans 14 residues. Germline values: CDR1 SEHNR, CDR2 FQNEAQ (reference sequence). CDR3 nucleotides: TGTGCCAACTCGGGACAGGCGATGAACACTGAAGCTTTCTTT. It codes for CANSGQAMNTEAFF.

This clonotype occurred many times. This chain links TRBV4-2 with TRBJ1-5, with TRBD1 matching over 10 bases. CDR1 is LGHNA, CDR2 YNFKEQ, per germline. The length of the CDR3 is 16 residues. The ends lost 3 bases at V and 7 bases at J; junction bases unmatched: 9. The CDR3 region is CASSHETGTGAQPQHF. As DNA, the CDR3 is TGTGCCAGCAGCCATGAGACCGGGACAGGGGCACAGCCCCAGCATTTT.

As for this clonotype: Since a much larger clone is just one base distant, this may be a read error. No DNA is shown, since the ends of the CDR3 on it are uncertain; the CDR3 is the one TCRdb lists. V usage is TRBV4-1 and J usage is TRBJ2-7; whether TRBD1, the table's D call, matches the DNA was not checked. The CDR3 is 16 amino acids in total, end residues counted. In germline, CDR1 is MGHRA, CDR2 YSYEKL. CDR3 loop: CASSQVVGQGIYERYF.

This clonotype was counted ten times or more. J is TRBJ1-1 and V is TRBV12-3 or TRBV12-4; D remains ambiguous. V lost 6 bases and J lost 11, with 16 bases in between. The CDR3 is made up of 12 amino acids. The CDR3: CASRDRTGNAFF. CDR3 in DNA: TGTGCCAGCAGGGATCGGACGGGAAATGCTTTCTTT.

This clonotype was detected only a few times. The chain combines TRBV7-9 with TRBJ2-1, with D possibly being TRBD1 or TRBD2 (5 bases each). The CDR3 consists of 15 residues. Trimming took off 2 bases at V and 6 bases at J, with 14 bases between the two ends. CDR1 is SEHNR, CDR2 FQNEAQ, per germline (reference sequence). The CDR3 DNA follows: TGTGCCAGCAGCTTATCGGGGACGTCTTTCAATGAGCAGTTCTTC. Amino acids: CASSLSGTSFNEQFF.

The rearrangement joins TRBV10-3 to TRBJ2-7; D gene unclear. The CDR3 is made up of 13 amino acids. V lost 2 bases to trimming and J lost 1 base, with 6 bases between them. Germline lookup yields CDR1 ENHRY and CDR2 SYGVKD. CDR3 bases: TGTGCCATCAGTGAGGGGCCTTCCTACGAGCAGTACTTC. Amino acids: CAISEGPSYEQYF.

This clonotype was seen many times. This chain connects TRBV19 to TRBJ2-3; TRBD2 matches at 10 bases. V was pared by 5 bases and J by 2 bases, with 4 bases of the junction left unmatched. CDR1 is LNHDA and CDR2 is SQIVND in the germline V gene (reference sequence). CDR3 size: 15 residues. The CDR3 loop reads CASSSLAGATDTQYF. The CDR3 bases are TGTGCCAGTAGTTCTCTAGCGGGGGCCACAGATACGCAGTATTTT.

This chain connects TRBV4-3 to TRBJ2-3; 8 nucleotides line up with TRBD1. This CDR3 has 13 residues. V lost 4 bases to trimming and J lost 8 bases; unmatched junction nucleotides: 5. Germline V gene data show CDR1 as LGHNA and CDR2 as YSLEER. CDR3 sequence reads: CASSLQGESTQYF. CDR3 in DNA: TGCGCCAGCAGCCTACAGGGGGAAAGTACGCAGTATTTT.

This clonotype was counted ten times or more. The genes are TRBV28 and TRBJ1-2; a possible D gene is TRBD1 (6 bases). The CDR3 runs 15 residues. The V gene's germline CDR1 is MDHEN and CDR2 SYDVKM. V was shortened by 2 bases and J by 8 bases, with 18 bases between the two germline ends. The CDR3 DNA reads TGTGCCAGCAGTTTACTGCATAACAGGGTGCGAGGCTACACCTTC. Encoded protein: CASSLLHNRVRGYTF.

This clonotype appeared a few times. This rearrangement joins TRBV7-3 to TRBJ2-1; no firm D call. The CDR3 covers 15 residues. Germline V gene lookup returns CDR1 SGHTA and CDR2 FQGTGA. Trimming removed 2 bases at V and 0 bases at J, with 8 bases between. This CDR3 reads CASSLVESSYNEQFF. CDR3 coding DNA: TGTGCCAGCAGCTTAGTGGAGAGCTCCTACAATGAGCAGTTCTTC.

This clonotype was picked up a small number of times. The chain combines TRBV4-2 with TRBJ2-3, with 8 bases that match TRBD1. Germline CDR1 and CDR2: LGHNA and YNFKEQ. Germline trimming cut 4 bases from V and 2 bases from J; bases unmatched to any gene: 5. The CDR3 is made up of 15 amino acids. The CDR3 here is CASSLTGANTDTQYF. The CDR3 DNA reads TGTGCCAGCAGCCTGACAGGGGCGAACACAGATACGCAGTATTTT.